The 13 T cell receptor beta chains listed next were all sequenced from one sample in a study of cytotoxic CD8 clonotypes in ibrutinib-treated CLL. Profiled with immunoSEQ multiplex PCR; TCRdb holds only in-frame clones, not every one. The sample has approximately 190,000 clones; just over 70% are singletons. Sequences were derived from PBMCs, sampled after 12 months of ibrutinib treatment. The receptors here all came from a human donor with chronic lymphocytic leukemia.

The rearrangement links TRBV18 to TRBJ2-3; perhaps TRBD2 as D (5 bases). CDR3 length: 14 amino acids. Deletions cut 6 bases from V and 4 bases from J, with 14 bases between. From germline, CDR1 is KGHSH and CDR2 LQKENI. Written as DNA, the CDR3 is TGTGCCAGCTCTAGGCCGGGGTCGGCAGATACGCAGTATTTT. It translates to CASSRPGSADTQYF.

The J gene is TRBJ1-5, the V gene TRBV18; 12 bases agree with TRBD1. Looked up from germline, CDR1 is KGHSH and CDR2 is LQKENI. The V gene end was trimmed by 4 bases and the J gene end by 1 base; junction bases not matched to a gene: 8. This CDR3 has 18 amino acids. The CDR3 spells CASSRTGTGGQSNQPQHF. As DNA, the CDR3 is TGTGCCAGCTCACGGACCGGGACAGGGGGCCAGAGCAATCAGCCCCAGCATTTT. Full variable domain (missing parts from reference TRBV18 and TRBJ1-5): NAGVMQNPRHLVRRRGQEARLRCSPMKGHSHVYWYRQLPEEGLKFMVYLQKENIIDESGMPKERFSAEFPKEGPSILRIQQVVRGDSAAYFCASSRTGTGGQSNQPQHFGDGTRLSIL.

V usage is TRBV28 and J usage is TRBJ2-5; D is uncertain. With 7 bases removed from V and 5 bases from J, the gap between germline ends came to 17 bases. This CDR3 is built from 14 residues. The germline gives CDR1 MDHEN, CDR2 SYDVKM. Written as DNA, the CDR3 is TGTGCCAGCATTGGTGGCAGATCTCGGGAGACCCAGTACTTC. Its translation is CASIGGRSRETQYF. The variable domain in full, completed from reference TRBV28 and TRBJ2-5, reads DVKVTQSSRYLVKRTGEKVFLECVQDMDHENMFWYRQDPGLGLRLIYFSYDVKMKEKGDIPEGYSVSREKKERFSLILESASTNQTSMYLCASIGGRSRETQYFGPGTRLLVL.

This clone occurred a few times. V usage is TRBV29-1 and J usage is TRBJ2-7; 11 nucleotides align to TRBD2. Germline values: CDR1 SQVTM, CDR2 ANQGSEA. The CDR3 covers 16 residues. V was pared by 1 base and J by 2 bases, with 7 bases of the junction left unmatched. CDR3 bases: TGCAGCGTTGAAGGACTAGCGGGACTAGGGACCTACGAGCAGTACTTC. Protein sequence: CSVEGLAGLGTYEQYF.

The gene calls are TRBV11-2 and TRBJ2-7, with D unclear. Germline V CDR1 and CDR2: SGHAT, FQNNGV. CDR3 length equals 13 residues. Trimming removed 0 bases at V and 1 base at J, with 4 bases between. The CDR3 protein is CASSLEGSYEQYF. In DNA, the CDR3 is TGTGCCAGCAGCTTAGAGGGTTCCTACGAGCAGTACTTC. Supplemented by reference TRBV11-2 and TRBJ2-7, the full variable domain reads EAGVAQSPRYKIIEKRQSVAFWCNPISGHATLYWYQQILGQGPKLLIQFQNNGVVDDSQLPKDRFSAERLKGVDSTLKIQPAKLEDSAVYLCASSLEGSYEQYFGPGTRLTVT.

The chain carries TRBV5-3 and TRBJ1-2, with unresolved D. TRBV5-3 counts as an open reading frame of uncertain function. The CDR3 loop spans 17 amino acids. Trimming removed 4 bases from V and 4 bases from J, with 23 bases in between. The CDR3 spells CARSARGWEGAGYGYTF. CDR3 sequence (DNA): TGTGCCAGAAGCGCCCGGGGTTGGGAGGGTGCGGGCTATGGCTACACCTTC.

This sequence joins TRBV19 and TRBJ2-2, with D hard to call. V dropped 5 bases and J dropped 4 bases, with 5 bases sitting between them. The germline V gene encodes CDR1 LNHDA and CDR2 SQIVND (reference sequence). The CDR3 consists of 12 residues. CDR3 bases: TGTGCCAGTAGTGGCGGCACCGGGGAGCTGTTTTTT. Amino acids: CASSGGTGELFF.

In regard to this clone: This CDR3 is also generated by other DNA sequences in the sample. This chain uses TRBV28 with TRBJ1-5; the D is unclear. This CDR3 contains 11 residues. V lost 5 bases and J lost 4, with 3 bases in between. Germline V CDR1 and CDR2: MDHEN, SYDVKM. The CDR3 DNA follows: TGTGCCAGCAGTGTAAATCAGCCCCAGCATTTT. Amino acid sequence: CASSVNQPQHF.

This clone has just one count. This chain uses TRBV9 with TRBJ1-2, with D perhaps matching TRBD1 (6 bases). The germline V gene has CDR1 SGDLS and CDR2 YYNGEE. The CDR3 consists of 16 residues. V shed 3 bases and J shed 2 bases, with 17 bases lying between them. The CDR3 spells CASSASQGNFNYGYTF. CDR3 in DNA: TGTGCCAGCAGCGCTTCGCAGGGGAATTTCAACTATGGCTACACCTTC.

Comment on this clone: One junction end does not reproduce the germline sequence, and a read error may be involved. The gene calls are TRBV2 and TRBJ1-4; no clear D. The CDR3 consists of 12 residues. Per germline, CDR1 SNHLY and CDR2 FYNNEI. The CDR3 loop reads CTSSEATEKLFF. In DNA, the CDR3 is TGTACCAGCAGTGAGGCCACTGAAAAACTGTTTTTT.

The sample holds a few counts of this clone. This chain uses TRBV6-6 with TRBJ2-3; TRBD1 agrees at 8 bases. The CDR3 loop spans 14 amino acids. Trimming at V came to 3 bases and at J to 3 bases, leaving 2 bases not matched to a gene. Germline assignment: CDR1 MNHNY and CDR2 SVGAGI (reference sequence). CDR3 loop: CASSYQGATDTQYF. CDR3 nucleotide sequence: TGTGCCAGCAGTTATCAGGGGGCAACAGATACGCAGTATTTT.

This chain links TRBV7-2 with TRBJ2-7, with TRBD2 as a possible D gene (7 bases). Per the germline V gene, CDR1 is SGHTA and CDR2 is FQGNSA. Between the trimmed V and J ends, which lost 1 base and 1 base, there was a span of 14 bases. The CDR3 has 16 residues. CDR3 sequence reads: CASSLVPGGRSYEQYF. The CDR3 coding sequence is TGTGCCAGCAGCTTAGTCCCGGGGGGCAGGTCCTACGAGCAGTACTTC.

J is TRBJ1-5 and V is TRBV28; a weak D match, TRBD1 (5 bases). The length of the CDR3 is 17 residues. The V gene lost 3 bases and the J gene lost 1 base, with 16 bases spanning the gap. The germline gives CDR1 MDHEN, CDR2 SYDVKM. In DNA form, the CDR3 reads TGTGCCAGCAGTTTTTTTGGTATGAGGGACAGCAATCAGCCCCAGCATTTT. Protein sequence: CASSFFGMRDSNQPQHF.